Sequencing of this T cell receptor beta chain was carried out in a study of cytomegalovirus exposure and HLA in healthy donors. It was with 60 Vbeta and 13 Jbeta primers that the PCR ran. Data came from immunoSEQ multiplex PCR; TCRdb stores just in-frame clones and leaves some out. The table includes around 150,000 clones, about 82% detected once. Germline V CDR1 and CDR2: MGHRA, YSYEKL. The CDR3 is made up of 14 amino acids. V shed 2 bases and J shed 2 bases, with 10 bases lying between them. Sequencing was done on a sample of PBMCs. J is TRBJ2-7 and V is TRBV4-1; D unclear. The sequence derives from a woman aged 30 to 39 in good health and CMV-seropositive. The CDR3 bases are TGCGCCAGCAGCCAATCCTTTTTAACCTACGAGCAGTACTTC. Its protein product is CASSQSFLTYEQYF.